This paragraph covers one T cell receptor beta chain sequence. This specimen comes from a study of PD-L1 blockade in urothelial cancer. CDR3 length: 13 residues. V was trimmed by 0 bases and J by 13 bases, leaving 13 bases between them. Germline CDR1 MGHRA, CDR2 YSYEKL. Clones were read by immunoSEQ multiplex PCR, and TCRdb kept only the in-frame ones, dropping some. The data show 90,000 to 120,000 clones, approximately 86% seen once. The receptor was isolated from a middle-aged man with urothelial cancer. Sequenced here: PBMCs, sampled around atezolizumab (anti-PD-L1) treatment. This chain links TRBV4-1 with TRBJ2-1, with D maybe TRBD2 (6 bases). CDR3 sequence: CASSQDSGRLQFF. The CDR3 DNA sequence: TGCGCCAGCAGCCAAGATAGCGGTAGACTTCAGTTCTTC.